Below, 7 T cell receptor beta chains from the same sample are listed, as sequenced in a study of CD8+CD57+ T cells in acquired aplastic anemia. The TCR beta profiling, which covered VDJ combination and CDR3 sequence, was carried out using genomic DNA as the template. One entry per CDR3 protein, called by TCRdb with MiXCR from the reads. Among around 430,000 distinct CDR3 sequences listed, less than 35% were seen once. In patients chosen for sequencing, flow cytometry had shown CD8+CD57+ cell expansion. Material for sequencing was sorted CD4+, CD8+, or CD8+CD57+ T cells (not recorded which) from PBMCs. The receptors shown here come from a human donor with aplastic anemia.

The rearrangement joins TRBV6-5 to TRBJ2-1; 11 bases agree with TRBD1. Per the germline V gene, CDR1 is MNHEY and CDR2 is SVGAGI. V trimming: 2 bases; J trimming: 6 bases; junction bases outside the gene matches: 6. The CDR3 length is 16 residues. DNA for the CDR3: TGTGCCAGCAGTTACGGGGGACAGGGGGGTGGCAATGAGCAGTTCTTC. This sequence encodes CASSYGGQGGGNEQFF.

The J gene is TRBJ2-5, the V gene TRBV19, with TRBD2 matching over 8 bases. The germline V gene encodes CDR1 LNHDA and CDR2 SQIVND (reference sequence). Germline trimming cut 1 base from V and 3 bases from J; bases unmatched to any gene: 1. This CDR3 contains 14 residues. The CDR3 region is CASSIGGRKETQYF. The CDR3, as DNA: TGTGCCAGTAGTATAGGCGGGAGGAAAGAGACCCAGTACTTC.

This clonotype has a count of ten or more. This chain links TRBV29-1 with TRBJ2-7; the match to TRBD2 covers 8 bases. This CDR3 spans 15 amino acids. With 4 bases clipped from V and 7 bases from J, the junction kept 15 bases outside the gene matches. CDR1 is SQVTM and CDR2 is ANQGSEA in the germline V gene. This CDR3 is CSVGLAGSEGREQYF. DNA of the CDR3: TGCAGCGTTGGTCTAGCGGGTTCGGAAGGTAGGGAGCAGTACTTC.

This clonotype appeared many times. V usage is TRBV15 and J usage is TRBJ2-5; 8 nucleotides agree with TRBD2. With 9 bases clipped from V and 1 base from J, the junction kept 4 bases outside the gene matches. CDR3 length equals 13 residues. Germline V gene sequence: CDR1 LNHNV, CDR2 YYDKDF (reference sequence). The CDR3 coding sequence is TGTGCCACTCGGACTAGCAGCCAAGAGACCCAGTACTTC. Translating gives CATRTSSQETQYF.

This chain joins TRBV29-1 and TRBJ2-7; 14 bases are a match to TRBD2. Germline V CDR1 and CDR2: SQVTM, ANQGSEA. This CDR3 region has 14 residues. V dropped 6 bases and J dropped 4; count of bases not matched to a gene: 5. The CDR3 DNA reads TGCAGCGTCCGCGGGACTAGCGGGGGTTACGAGCAGTACTTC. It specifies CSVRGTSGGYEQYF.

The sample holds a few counts of this clonotype. The chain employs TRBV5-1 and TRBJ1-1; maybe TRBD1 (6 bases). With 4 bases removed from V and 1 base from J, the gap between germline ends came to 8 bases. The CDR3 has 13 amino acids. The germline V gene encodes CDR1 SGHRS and CDR2 YFSETQ. CDR3 sequence reads: CASSKGQNTEAFF. CDR3 bases: TGCGCCAGCAGCAAGGGACAGAACACTGAAGCTTTCTTT.

The V call is TRBV15, the J call TRBJ2-3; TRBD2 is a possible D gene (6 bases). Trimming took off 1 base at V and 2 bases at J, with 13 bases between the two ends. The germline V gene encodes CDR1 LNHNV and CDR2 YYDKDF (reference sequence). This CDR3 spans 16 amino acids. The chain's CDR3 is CATSRAPGLATDTQYF. CDR3 nucleotides: TGTGCCACCAGCAGAGCTCCGGGACTTGCCACAGATACGCAGTATTTT.